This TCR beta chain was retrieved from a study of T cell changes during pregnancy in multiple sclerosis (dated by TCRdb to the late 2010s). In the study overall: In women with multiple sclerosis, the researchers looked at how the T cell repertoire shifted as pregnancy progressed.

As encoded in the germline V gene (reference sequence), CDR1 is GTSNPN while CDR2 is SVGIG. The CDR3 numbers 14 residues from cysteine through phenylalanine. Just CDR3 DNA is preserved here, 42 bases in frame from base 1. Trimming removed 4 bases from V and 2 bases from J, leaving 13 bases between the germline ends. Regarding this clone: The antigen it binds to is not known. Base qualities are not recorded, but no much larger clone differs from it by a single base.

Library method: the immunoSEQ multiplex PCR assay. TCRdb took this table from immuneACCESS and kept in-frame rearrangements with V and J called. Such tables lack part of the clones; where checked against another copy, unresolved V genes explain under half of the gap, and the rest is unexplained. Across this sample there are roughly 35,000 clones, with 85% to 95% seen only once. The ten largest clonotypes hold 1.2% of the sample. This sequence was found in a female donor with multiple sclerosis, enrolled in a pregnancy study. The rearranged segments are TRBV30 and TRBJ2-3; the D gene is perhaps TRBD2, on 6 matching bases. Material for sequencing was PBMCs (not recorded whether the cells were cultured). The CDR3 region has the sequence CAWNARDFTDTQYF. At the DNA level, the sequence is TGTGCCTGGAATGCCCGGGACTTCACAGATACGCAGTATTTT.